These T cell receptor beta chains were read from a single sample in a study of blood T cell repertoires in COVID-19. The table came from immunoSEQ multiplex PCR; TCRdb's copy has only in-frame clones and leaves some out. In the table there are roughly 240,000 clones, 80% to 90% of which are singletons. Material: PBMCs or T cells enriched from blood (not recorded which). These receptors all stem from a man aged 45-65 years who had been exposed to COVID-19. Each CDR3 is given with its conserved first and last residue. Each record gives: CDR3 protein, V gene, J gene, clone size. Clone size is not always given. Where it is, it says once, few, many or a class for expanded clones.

cdr3_aa: CASSVGGQGTGNTIYF; v_call: TRBV9; j_call: TRBJ1-3; clone_size: -
cdr3_aa: CASSAQGSPGELFF; v_call: TRBV5-1; j_call: TRBJ2-2; clone_size: -
cdr3_aa: CASSSLTGGGETQYF; v_call: TRBV5-1; j_call: TRBJ2-5; clone_size: -
cdr3_aa: CASSPRTGAYGYTF; v_call: TRBV3-1/TRBV3-2; j_call: TRBJ1-2; clone_size: -
cdr3_aa: CASSQEWDSTLSDYGYTF; v_call: TRBV3-1/TRBV3-2; j_call: TRBJ1-2; clone_size: -
cdr3_aa: CASSPDRLETQYF; v_call: TRBV18; j_call: TRBJ2-5; clone_size: -
cdr3_aa: CASSLLGQGNTEAFF; v_call: TRBV27; j_call: TRBJ1-1; clone_size: -
cdr3_aa: CASSRTAVNEKLFF; v_call: TRBV28; j_call: TRBJ1-4; clone_size: -
cdr3_aa: CASSPIVGQGEKLFF; v_call: TRBV9; j_call: TRBJ1-4; clone_size: few
cdr3_aa: CASSQEGGRGQPNTEAFF; v_call: TRBV4-1; j_call: TRBJ1-1; clone_size: once
cdr3_aa: CASSLVARGGAPDTQYF; v_call: TRBV5-1; j_call: TRBJ2-3; clone_size: -
cdr3_aa: CASSPGTENSPLHF; v_call: TRBV2; j_call: TRBJ1-6; clone_size: once
cdr3_aa: CAISESRVDVNTEAFF; v_call: TRBV10-3; j_call: TRBJ1-1; clone_size: few
cdr3_aa: CASRRSEYTGELFF; v_call: TRBV6-6; j_call: TRBJ2-2; clone_size: -
cdr3_aa: CASSPCRLAGGPSSYNEQFF; v_call: TRBV23-1; j_call: TRBJ2-1; clone_size: -
cdr3_aa: CASSPPTGYSGANVLTF; v_call: TRBV7-9; j_call: TRBJ2-6; clone_size: -
cdr3_aa: CASSIRDSNQPQHF; v_call: TRBV19; j_call: TRBJ1-5; clone_size: -
cdr3_aa: CASSQGTGGSGQPQHF; v_call: TRBV4-1; j_call: TRBJ1-5; clone_size: -
cdr3_aa: CASSSGTNSNQPQHF; v_call: TRBV28; j_call: TRBJ1-5; clone_size: few
cdr3_aa: CASSQETSLVNEQFF; v_call: TRBV3-1/TRBV3-2; j_call: TRBJ2-1; clone_size: few
cdr3_aa: CASSERSGRRDTQYF; v_call: TRBV6-1; j_call: TRBJ2-3; clone_size: -
cdr3_aa: CASSYDRARSPLHF; v_call: TRBV5-6; j_call: TRBJ1-6; clone_size: -
cdr3_aa: CASSRQGAEAFF; v_call: TRBV6-5; j_call: TRBJ1-1; clone_size: -
cdr3_aa: CAISERSTGAYGYTF; v_call: TRBV10-3; j_call: TRBJ1-2; clone_size: -
cdr3_aa: CATGQSNQPQHF; v_call: TRBV10-3; j_call: TRBJ1-5; clone_size: -
cdr3_aa: CASSLDLSGGGYYGYTF; v_call: TRBV5-5; j_call: TRBJ1-2; clone_size: once
cdr3_aa: CASSLVASNEDTQYF; v_call: TRBV7-9; j_call: TRBJ2-3; clone_size: -
cdr3_aa: CASTSGHFDSPLHF; v_call: TRBV19; j_call: TRBJ1-6; clone_size: -
cdr3_aa: CASSQRPYGYTF; v_call: TRBV7-9; j_call: TRBJ1-2; clone_size: -
cdr3_aa: CASSYRQATDTQYF; v_call: TRBV5-1; j_call: TRBJ2-3; clone_size: -
cdr3_aa: CASSVIGGTGNQPQHF; v_call: TRBV2; j_call: TRBJ1-5; clone_size: -
cdr3_aa: CASSPRDSFQYF; v_call: TRBV5-6; j_call: TRBJ2-4; clone_size: -
cdr3_aa: CASSLSGAVKDPAGSTEAFF; v_call: TRBV27; j_call: TRBJ1-1; clone_size: -
cdr3_aa: CASSYGTTEQYF; v_call: TRBV6-6; j_call: TRBJ2-7; clone_size: -
cdr3_aa: CASSPRDSFDQPQHF; v_call: TRBV2; j_call: TRBJ1-5; clone_size: once
cdr3_aa: CASSFQVNTGELFF; v_call: TRBV27; j_call: TRBJ2-2; clone_size: -
cdr3_aa: CASSYTHGQSRNYEQYF; v_call: TRBV6-2/TRBV6-3; j_call: TRBJ2-7; clone_size: -
cdr3_aa: CASSIRGAYGYTF; v_call: TRBV19; j_call: TRBJ1-2; clone_size: once
cdr3_aa: CASSPGLLRGTEAFF; v_call: TRBV7-9; j_call: TRBJ1-1; clone_size: -
cdr3_aa: CASSWDSVGTGELFF; v_call: TRBV6-5; j_call: TRBJ2-2; clone_size: -
cdr3_aa: CASSSQEGTHRYF; v_call: TRBV19; j_call: TRBJ1-3; clone_size: few
cdr3_aa: CASSTPGLAGNEQFF; v_call: TRBV27; j_call: TRBJ2-1; clone_size: once
cdr3_aa: CASSGQGGIGETQYF; v_call: TRBV9; j_call: TRBJ2-5; clone_size: -
cdr3_aa: CASSLRGPTNTEAFF; v_call: TRBV7-9; j_call: TRBJ1-1; clone_size: -
cdr3_aa: CASSFPQDRDEKLFF; v_call: TRBV7-9; j_call: TRBJ1-4; clone_size: -
cdr3_aa: CASRIATRSYNEQFF; v_call: TRBV7-8; j_call: TRBJ2-1; clone_size: -
cdr3_aa: CASSLVTTDTGELFF; v_call: TRBV5-1; j_call: TRBJ2-2; clone_size: -
cdr3_aa: CASSFGSGSNADTQYF; v_call: TRBV5-4; j_call: TRBJ2-3; clone_size: once
cdr3_aa: CASSPRGTDSYEQYF; v_call: TRBV3-1/TRBV3-2; j_call: TRBJ2-7; clone_size: -
cdr3_aa: CASSRRGRQGSSNGYTF; v_call: TRBV27; j_call: TRBJ1-2; clone_size: -
cdr3_aa: CASTPEPISGTQYF; v_call: TRBV2; j_call: TRBJ2-5; clone_size: -
cdr3_aa: CASSSVSGYNQPQHF; v_call: TRBV5-6; j_call: TRBJ1-5; clone_size: -
cdr3_aa: CASSLSLLWTADNEQFF; v_call: TRBV5-1; j_call: TRBJ2-1; clone_size: -
cdr3_aa: CASSFRTGGTGANVLTF; v_call: TRBV27; j_call: TRBJ2-6; clone_size: once
cdr3_aa: CASSFGGWGRNTEAFF; v_call: TRBV5-5; j_call: TRBJ1-1; clone_size: -
cdr3_aa: CSATYRAAGYGYTF; v_call: TRBV29-1; j_call: TRBJ1-2; clone_size: once